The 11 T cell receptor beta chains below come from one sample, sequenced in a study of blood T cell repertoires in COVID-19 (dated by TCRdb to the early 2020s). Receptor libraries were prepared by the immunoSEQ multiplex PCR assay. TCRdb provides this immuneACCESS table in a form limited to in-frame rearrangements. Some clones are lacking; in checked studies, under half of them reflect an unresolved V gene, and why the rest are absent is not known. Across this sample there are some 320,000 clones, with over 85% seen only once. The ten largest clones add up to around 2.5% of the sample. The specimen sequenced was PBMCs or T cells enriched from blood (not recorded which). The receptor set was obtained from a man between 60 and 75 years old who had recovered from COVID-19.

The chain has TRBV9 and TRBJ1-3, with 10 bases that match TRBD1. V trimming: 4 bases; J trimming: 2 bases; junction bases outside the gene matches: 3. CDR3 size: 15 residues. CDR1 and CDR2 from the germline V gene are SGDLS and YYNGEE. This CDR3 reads CASSKDRGTGNTIYF. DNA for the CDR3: TGTGCCAGCAGCAAGGACAGGGGGACTGGAAACACCATATATTTT.

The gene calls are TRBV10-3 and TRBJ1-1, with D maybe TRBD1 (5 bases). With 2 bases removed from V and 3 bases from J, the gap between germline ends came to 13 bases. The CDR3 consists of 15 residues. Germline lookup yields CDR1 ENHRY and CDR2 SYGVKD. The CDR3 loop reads CAISEGAQKDTEAFF. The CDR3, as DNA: TGTGCCATCAGTGAGGGGGCACAGAAAGACACTGAAGCTTTCTTT.

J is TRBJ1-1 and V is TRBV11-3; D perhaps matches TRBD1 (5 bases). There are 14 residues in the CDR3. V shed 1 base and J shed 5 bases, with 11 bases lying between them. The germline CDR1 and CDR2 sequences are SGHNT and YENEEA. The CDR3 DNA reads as TGTGCCAGCAGCTTAGGGGCAGGGTCTACTGAAGCTTTCTTT. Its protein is CASSLGAGSTEAFF.

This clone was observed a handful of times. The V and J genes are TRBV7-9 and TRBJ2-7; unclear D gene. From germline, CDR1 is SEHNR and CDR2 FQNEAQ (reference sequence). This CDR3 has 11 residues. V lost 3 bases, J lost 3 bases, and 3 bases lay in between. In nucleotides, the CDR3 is TGTGCCAGCAGCTTGAGCTACGAGCAGTACTTC. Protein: CASSLSYEQYF.

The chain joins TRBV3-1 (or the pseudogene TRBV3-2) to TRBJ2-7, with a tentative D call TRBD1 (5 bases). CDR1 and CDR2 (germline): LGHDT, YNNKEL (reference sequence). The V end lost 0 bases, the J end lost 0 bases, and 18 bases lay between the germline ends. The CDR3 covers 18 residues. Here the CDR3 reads CASSQEGRAESFSYEQYF. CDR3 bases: TGTGCCAGCAGCCAAGAAGGCAGGGCGGAATCATTCTCCTACGAGCAGTACTTC.

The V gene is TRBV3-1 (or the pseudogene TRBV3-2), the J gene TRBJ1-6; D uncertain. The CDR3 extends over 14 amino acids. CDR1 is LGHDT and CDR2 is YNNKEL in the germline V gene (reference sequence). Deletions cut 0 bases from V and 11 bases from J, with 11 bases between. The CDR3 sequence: CASSQDSSFPPLHF. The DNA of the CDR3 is TGTGCCAGCAGCCAAGATAGTTCTTTTCCACCCCTCCACTTT.

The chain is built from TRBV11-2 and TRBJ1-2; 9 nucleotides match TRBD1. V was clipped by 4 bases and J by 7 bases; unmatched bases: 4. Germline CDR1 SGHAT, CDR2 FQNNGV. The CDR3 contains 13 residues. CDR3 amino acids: CASSSTGGGGYTF. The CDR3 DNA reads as TGTGCCAGCAGCTCTACAGGGGGCGGTGGCTACACCTTC.

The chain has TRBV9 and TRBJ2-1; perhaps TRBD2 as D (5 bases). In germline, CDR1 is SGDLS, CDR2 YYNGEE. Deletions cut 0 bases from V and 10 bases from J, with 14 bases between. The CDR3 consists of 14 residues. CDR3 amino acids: CASSVGLARGEQFF. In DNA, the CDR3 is TGTGCCAGCAGCGTAGGGCTGGCTAGAGGGGAGCAGTTCTTC.

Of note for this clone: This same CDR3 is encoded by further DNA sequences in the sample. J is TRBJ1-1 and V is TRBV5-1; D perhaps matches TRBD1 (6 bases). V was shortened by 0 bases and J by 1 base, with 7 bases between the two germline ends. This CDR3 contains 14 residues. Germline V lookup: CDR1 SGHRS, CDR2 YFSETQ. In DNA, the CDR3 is TGCGCCAGCAGCTTGGGAGGGGGGAACACTGAAGCTTTCTTT. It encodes CASSLGGGNTEAFF. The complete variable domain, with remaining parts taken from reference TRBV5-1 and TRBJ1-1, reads KAGVTQTPRYLIKTRGQQVTLSCSPISGHRSVSWYQQTPGQGLQFLFEYFSETQRNKGNFPGRFSGRQFSNSRSEMNVSTLELGDSALYLCASSLGGGNTEAFFGQGTRLTVV.

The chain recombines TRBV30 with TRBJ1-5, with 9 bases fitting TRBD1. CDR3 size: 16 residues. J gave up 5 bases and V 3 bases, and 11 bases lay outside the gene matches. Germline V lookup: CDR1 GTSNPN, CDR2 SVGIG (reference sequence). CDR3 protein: CAWSPWPDRGYQPQHF. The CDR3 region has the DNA TGTGCCTGGAGCCCATGGCCGGACAGGGGATATCAGCCCCAGCATTTT. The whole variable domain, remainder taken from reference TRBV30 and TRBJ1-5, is SQTIHQWPATLVQPVGSPLSLECTVEGTSNPNLYWYRQAAGRGLQLLFYSVGIGQISSEVPQNLSASRPQDRQFILSSKKLLLSDSGFYLCAWSPWPDRGYQPQHFGDGTRLSIL.

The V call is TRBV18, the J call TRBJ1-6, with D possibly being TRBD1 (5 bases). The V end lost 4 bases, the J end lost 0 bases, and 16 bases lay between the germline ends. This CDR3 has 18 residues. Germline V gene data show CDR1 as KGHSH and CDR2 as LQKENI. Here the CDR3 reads CASSQQGMLSSYNSPLHF. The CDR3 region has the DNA TGTGCCAGCTCACAGCAGGGCATGCTGAGCTCCTATAATTCACCCCTCCACTTT.